The rows below give T cell receptor beta chains drawn from one sample of a study of CD8 T cells in ankylosing spondylitis. TCRdb processed the 5' RACE reads anew with MiXCR; each CDR3 protein has one entry. Of approximately 220,000 distinct CDR3 sequences listed, around 25% are singletons. Sequenced: blood, either unsorted or a sorted T cell fraction (not recorded which). The receptors stem from a male donor with ankylosing spondylitis or in good health (not recorded which). CDR3s include the opening cysteine and the closing phenylalanine or tryptophan. Each record gives: clone size, D gene, J gene, V gene, CDR3 protein, CDR3 DNA. The D gene is left open where the match is weak. Size is stated for part of the rows, as once, few or many counts, or as a class when the clone is expanded.

>many|NA|TRBJ1-1|TRBV6-2/TRBV6-3
CASSYSLLTEAFF
TGTGCCAGCAGTTACTCGCTCCTCACTGAAGCTTTCTTT
>few|TRBD2|TRBJ2-3|TRBV20-1
CSASSSGSLRTDTQYF
TGCAGTGCTAGCTCTAGCGGGAGTCTTCGAACAGATACGCAGTATTTT
>NA|TRBD2|TRBJ2-7|TRBV12-3/TRBV12-4
CASTRTSGYEQYF
TGTGCCAGCACAAGGACTAGCGGCTACGAGCAGTACTTC
>many|TRBD2|TRBJ2-2|TRBV7-2
CASSLGGSGTGELFF
TGTGCCAGCAGCTTAGGCGGGAGCGGCACCGGGGAGCTGTTTTTT
>many|NA|TRBJ2-1|TRBV20-1
CSASRDRPNNEQFF
TGCAGTGCTAGCAGGGACCGACCGAACAATGAGCAGTTCTTC
>NA|NA|TRBJ1-4|TRBV29-1
CSVAIQGNEKLFF
TGCAGCGTTGCCATCCAGGGAAATGAAAAACTGTTTTTT
>many|NA|TRBJ2-1|TRBV9
CASSRQAGGYNEQFF
TGTGCCAGCAGCAGGCAGGCAGGGGGGTACAATGAGCAGTTCTTC
>many|NA|TRBJ2-7|TRBV6-5
CASSYSYPGSEQYF
TGTGCCAGCAGTTACTCATATCCAGGGTCCGAGCAGTACTTC
>many|TRBD1|TRBJ1-3|TRBV4-1
CASSQGVGTGSSGNTIYF
TGCGCCAGCAGCCAAGGGGTAGGGACAGGGAGCTCTGGAAACACCATATATTTT
>many|NA|TRBJ1-2|TRBV29-1
CSVWDWEDGYTF
TGCAGCGTATGGGACTGGGAGGATGGCTACACCTTC
>many|TRBD1|TRBJ2-7|TRBV11-2
CASSLMLGQGSEQYF
TGTGCCAGCAGCTTAATGTTGGGACAGGGCTCCGAGCAGTACTTC
>many|NA|TRBJ2-2|TRBV3-1
CASSQLRGSGELFF
TGTGCCAGCAGCCAGCTAAGAGGTAGCGGGGAGCTGTTTTTT
>many|TRBD2|TRBJ2-3|TRBV20-1
CSARWREGGDTQYF
TGCAGTGCTAGATGGCGGGAGGGTGGGGATACGCAGTATTTT
>NA|TRBD2|TRBJ2-1|TRBV5-1
CASSLTSGSPEQFF
TGCGCCAGCAGCTTGACTAGCGGGAGTCCTGAGCAGTTCTTC
>NA|TRBD1|TRBJ2-7|TRBV5-6
CASSLPADRGGQYF
TGTGCCAGCAGCTTACCCGCTGACAGGGGTGGGCAGTACTTC
>many|TRBD1|TRBJ2-7|TRBV20-1
CSAQLPGQGYEQYF
TGCAGTGCTCAACTACCGGGACAGGGTTACGAGCAGTACTTC
>NA|TRBD1|TRBJ2-2|TRBV6-5
CASSSGQGDTGELFF
TGTGCCAGCAGTTCGGGACAGGGCGACACCGGGGAGCTGTTTTTT
>many|NA|TRBJ2-7|TRBV29-1
CSVESQVSYEQYF
TGCAGCGTTGAATCGCAGGTCTCCTACGAGCAGTACTTC
>NA|NA|TRBJ1-4|TRBV29-1
CSWSRGPNEKLFF
TGCAGCTGGTCGCGGGGGCCTAATGAAAAACTGTTTTTT
>many|NA|TRBJ2-7|TRBV6-2/TRBV6-3
CASSYSGTYEQYF
TGTGCCAGCAGTTACTCCGGCACTTACGAGCAGTACTTC
>many|NA|TRBJ2-3|TRBV12-3/TRBV12-4
CASSLKTSTDTQYF
TGTGCCAGCAGTTTAAAAACGAGCACAGATACGCAGTATTTT
>NA|NA|TRBJ2-2|TRBV6-5
CASSYSIQGTGELFF
TGTGCCAGCAGTTACTCGATACAGGGAACCGGGGAGCTGTTTTTT
>many|NA|TRBJ1-6|TRBV12-3/TRBV12-4
CASSSGSVSPLHF
TGTGCCAGCAGTTCCGGGTCCGTTTCACCCCTCCACTTT
>few|NA|TRBJ2-3|TRBV30
CAWSVWGEEDTQYF
TGTGCCTGGAGTGTTTGGGGCGAAGAAGATACGCAGTATTTT
>NA|TRBD1|TRBJ1-2|TRBV12-3/TRBV12-4
CASTTGGRGYTF
TGTGCCAGCACCACAGGGGGCCGAGGCTACACCTTC
>few|TRBD2|TRBJ2-3|TRBV20-1
CSARTSGRAPDTQYF
TGCAGTGCTAGGACTAGCGGGAGGGCCCCAGATACGCAGTATTTT
>many|NA|TRBJ1-1|TRBV12-3/TRBV12-4
CASSFVENTEAFF
TGTGCCAGCAGTTTTGTGGAGAACACTGAAGCTTTCTTT
>many|TRBD2|TRBJ2-1|TRBV5-1
CASSPLPSGRLDNEQFF
TGCGCCAGCAGCCCTTTGCCTAGCGGGAGACTAGACAATGAGCAGTTCTTC
>NA|TRBD1|TRBJ2-7|TRBV20-1
CSAGGTGAFYEQYF
TGCAGTGCGGGAGGGACAGGGGCTTTCTACGAGCAGTACTTC
>many|NA|TRBJ1-6|TRBV10-3
CAISESGDSPLHF
TGTGCCATCAGTGAGTCAGGGGACTCACCCCTCCACTTT
>many|TRBD2|TRBJ2-7|TRBV7-2
CASSSLSGSSYEQYF
TGTGCCAGCAGCTCTCTTAGCGGGAGCTCCTACGAGCAGTACTTC
>many|NA|TRBJ2-3|TRBV4-3
CASSQGAITDTQYF
TGCGCCAGCAGCCAAGGAGCGATCACAGATACGCAGTATTTT